Listed below are T cell receptor beta chains from one sample, sequenced in a study of human T cells and chemical hapten exposure. MiXCR, applied by TCRdb to the RACE reads, yields one record per CDR3 protein. The repertoire holds 380,000 or so distinct CDR3 sequences, with roughly 4.8% as singletons. The sequencing used whole blood, collected in connection with sensitization to the hapten diphenylcyclopropenone (DPC). Every receptor here comes from a woman aged 50 to 60 with alopecia areata. Some clones in this sample may be carry-over from other donors' samples. Both conserved end residues are part of each CDR3. The D gene is left open where the match is weak. Clone sizes are given selectively: once, few, many, or a class where the clone is expanded.

cdr3_nt	cdr3_aa	d_call	clone_size	cdr3_length	v_call	j_call
TGTGCCACCAGCAGAGTTGAGGGAGGGCTTCCAGCTTTCTTT	CATSRVEGGLPAFF	.	.	14	TRBV15	TRBJ1-1
TGTGCCAGCAGCTCCGACGGACTGAACACTGAAGCTTTCTTT	CASSSDGLNTEAFF	.	many	14	TRBV7-9	TRBJ1-1
TGCAGTGCTAGAGATTGGAGGGACAGGGCGAACAATCAGCCCCAGCATTTT	CSARDWRDRANNQPQHF	TRBD1	many	17	TRBV20-1	TRBJ1-5
TGTGCCAGCAGTTTCAAGGGGCACACCGGGGAGCTGTTTTTT	CASSFKGHTGELFF	.	.	14	TRBV12-3/TRBV12-4	TRBJ2-2
TGTGCCAGCAGTGCCCCGTTTGAGGGTAAAGCTGAAGCTTTCTTT	CASSAPFEGKAEAFF	.	many	15	TRBV27	TRBJ1-1
TGCGCCAGCAGCCAAGGGCCACTAAAAGAGACCCAGTACTTC	CASSQGPLKETQYF	.	many	14	TRBV4-3	TRBJ2-5
TGTGCCAGCAGGAGGACAGGGTCTCTTCTTGAAGCTTTCTTT	CASRRTGSLLEAFF	TRBD1	.	14	TRBV27	TRBJ1-1
TGTGCCAGCAGCCGCCGACAGAGAGATCAGCCCCAGCATTTT	CASSRRQRDQPQHF	.	.	14	TRBV28	TRBJ1-5
TGTGCCAGCAGTTGGAGGGGAGCGCGAGAGACCCAGTACTTC	CASSWRGARETQYF	.	.	14	TRBV6-2/TRBV6-3	TRBJ2-5
TGCAGTGCCGCCACCCAGGGGGGCCATGGCTACACCTTC	CSAATQGGHGYTF	TRBD1	many	13	TRBV20-1	TRBJ1-2
TGTGCCAGCATCCCCTCGCGGGGCGGGATCTACAATGAGCAGTTCTTC	CASIPSRGGIYNEQFF	.	many	16	TRBV6-6	TRBJ2-1
TGTGCCAGCAGCTTGGCCCGGCCTAGCACAGATACGCAGTATTTT	CASSLARPSTDTQYF	.	few	15	TRBV5-4	TRBJ2-3
TGTGCCAGCAGCCCACGGGGGCCTTCCTACGAGCAGTACTTC	CASSPRGPSYEQYF	.	few	14	TRBV7-9	TRBJ2-7
TGTGCCAGCAGCGAGCCGGGACTAGCGATACGAGATACGCAGTATTTT	CASSEPGLAIRDTQYF	TRBD2	few	16	TRBV3-1	TRBJ2-3
TGTGCCAGCAGTTCCCAGGGGCGGGGGAACACTGAAGCTTTCTTT	CASSSQGRGNTEAFF	.	many	15	TRBV6-6	TRBJ1-1
TGTGCCAGCAGCCCGCCCCTTAGGGGAGCTGGAAACACCATATATTTT	CASSPPLRGAGNTIYF	.	many	16	TRBV7-9	TRBJ1-3
TGTGCCAGCAGTTACCCAGGGGGTAATCAGCCCCAGCATTTT	CASSYPGGNQPQHF	TRBD1	many	14	TRBV7-2	TRBJ1-5
TGTGCCAGCAGCCCAGATGGGGCCCTAGGTGCTTCACCCCTCCACTTT	CASSPDGALGASPLHF	.	many	16	TRBV5-4	TRBJ1-6
TGTGCCAGCAGGATGTCCGGGACTAGCGGCTACACCGGGGAGCTGTTTTTT	CASRMSGTSGYTGELFF	TRBD2	many	17	TRBV7-9	TRBJ2-2
TGTGCCAGCAGTTTTGAGGGGGGGATTACTGAAGCTTTCTTT	CASSFEGGITEAFF	.	many	14	TRBV12-3/TRBV12-4	TRBJ1-1
TGTGCCAGCAGTACTAGCGGGATTGAGTTCTTC	CASSTSGIEFF	TRBD2	.	11	TRBV6-1	TRBJ2-1
TGTGCCAGCAGTTACATAGGACAGGGACAAGATACGCAGTATTTT	CASSYIGQGQDTQYF	TRBD1	.	15	TRBV6-2/TRBV6-3	TRBJ2-3
TGTGCCAGCTCACCAACCGGGGCAGGGGCCCAGCATTTT	CASSPTGAGAQHF	.	many	13	TRBV18	TRBJ1-5
TGTGCCAGCAGCCACCCGGACAGGAGGAACGAGCAGTACTTC	CASSHPDRRNEQYF	TRBD1	many	14	TRBV7-9	TRBJ2-7
TGTGCCAGCAGCCCTCCGGATAGCGGGATCTACGGGCAGTACTTC	CASSPPDSGIYGQYF	TRBD2	.	15	TRBV3-1	TRBJ2-7
TGTGCCAGCAGCTTAGCTGGCAGGGGCAACACAGATACGCAGTATTTT	CASSLAGRGNTDTQYF	.	few	16	TRBV7-3	TRBJ2-3
TGTGCCAGCAGCCCACCCGATCAGACCCAGTACTTC	CASSPPDQTQYF	.	.	12	TRBV7-8	TRBJ2-5
TGTGCCAGCAGCACTGTGCTATCGCGGAAACTGTTTTTT	CASSTVLSRKLFF	.	many	13	TRBV11-2	TRBJ1-4
TGTGCCAGCAGACCCGACGGACCGGGTGGCGAGCAGTACTTC	CASRPDGPGGEQYF	.	many	14	TRBV6-2/TRBV6-3	TRBJ2-7
TGTGCCAGCAGCCAAGTCGCGGGGGGGGTCACAGATACGCAGTATTTT	CASSQVAGGVTDTQYF	TRBD2	.	16	TRBV3-1	TRBJ2-3
TGTGCCAGCAGCCAAGAGGTGCGACTCCGGGCCTACGAGCAGTACTTC	CASSQEVRLRAYEQYF	.	many	16	TRBV3-1	TRBJ2-7
TGCGGAACGAACACTGAAGCTTTCTTT	CGTNTEAFF	.	few	9	TRBV20-1	TRBJ1-1
TGCAGTGCTTCTTGGTTGGGGGGTGCAGATACGCAGTATTTT	CSASWLGGADTQYF	.	few	14	TRBV20-1	TRBJ2-3
TGCAGCGCTATAGCGGGGGGGCCATCCGGGGAGCTGTTTTTT	CSAIAGGPSGELFF	TRBD2	.	14	TRBV29-1	TRBJ2-2
TGTGCCAGCAGTTTATTACAGGGTACAAAGCCCCAGCATTTT	CASSLLQGTKPQHF	.	.	14	TRBV28	TRBJ1-5
TGTGCCAGCAGCTTAGAGCGGGAGTACGAGCAGTACTTC	CASSLEREYEQYF	TRBD2	few	13	TRBV7-2	TRBJ2-7
TGTGCCAGCAGCCAAGACAGGTCATATCTTATGAACACTGAAGCTTTCTTT	CASSQDRSYLMNTEAFF	.	.	17	TRBV14	TRBJ1-1
TGTGCCAGCAGTCCCCCAGGGCTCTCCACAGATACGCAGTATTTT	CASSPPGLSTDTQYF	.	.	15	TRBV6-5	TRBJ2-3
TGCGCCAGCAGCCAGAGGGGGTGGATTGAGGATACGCAGTATTTT	CASSQRGWIEDTQYF	.	many	15	TRBV4-3	TRBJ2-3
TGTGCCAGCAGTTACGCGGGGGCCGAGCAGTACTTC	CASSYAGAEQYF	.	many	12	TRBV6-2/TRBV6-3	TRBJ2-7